Presented here are 21 T cell receptor beta chains from one specimen sequenced in a study of shared clonotypes between healthy human individuals (dated by TCRdb to about 2020). The library was built by means of the immunoSEQ multiplex PCR assay. The table was pulled from immuneACCESS by TCRdb, which kept in-frame rearrangements only. Such tables lose some clones; where checked, under half of the loss comes from unresolved V genes, and the rest has no known cause. For this sample the table gives approximately 340,000 clones, of which less than 75% were detected only once. The top ten clones comprise more than 9% of the sample. The specimen was memory CD4+ T cells sorted from blood. Sample cell subset or site, as interpreted from the label and publication: CD45RA-negative fraction. The origin of the receptors is a man younger than 45 in good health.

CDR3 loop: CASRADREKNEKLFF. The DNA of the CDR3 is TGTGCCAGCAGGGCTGACAGGGAGAAGAATGAAAAACTGTTTTTT. The V call is TRBV6-5, the J call TRBJ1-4; 7 nucleotides match TRBD1. Trimming took 6 bases from V and 5 from J; bases not matched to a gene: 9. The CDR3 runs 15 residues. The germline gives CDR1 MNHEY, CDR2 SVGAGI.

The chain joins TRBV2 to TRBJ1-6, with unresolved D. The V and J ends lost 8 bases and 5 bases respectively, with 10 bases between them. Germline CDR1 and CDR2: SNHLY and FYNNEI. The CDR3 is 13 amino acids. The CDR3 protein is CASFGLNNSPLHF. CDR3 DNA: TGTGCCAGCTTTGGGCTAAATAATTCACCCCTCCACTTT.

The chain uses TRBV27 and TRBJ2-5; D possibly corresponds to TRBD1 (5 bases). This CDR3 is built from 13 residues. Trimming removed 6 bases at V and 2 bases at J, with 10 bases between. The germline V gene encodes CDR1 MNHEY and CDR2 SMNVEV (reference sequence). As DNA, the CDR3 is TGTGCCAGCAGGCCGACAGAACAAGAGACCCAGTACTTC. Translation gives CASRPTEQETQYF.

The chain employs TRBV7-2 and TRBJ2-2; maybe TRBD2 (5 bases). Per germline, CDR1 SGHTA and CDR2 FQGNSA. The V end lost 1 base, the J end lost 8 bases, and 8 bases lay between the germline ends. There are 13 residues in the CDR3. CDR3 region: CASSLVRGGELFF. Here the CDR3 DNA reads TGTGCCAGCAGCTTAGTACGAGGGGGGGAGCTGTTTTTT.

This clone was recorded a few times. V gene TRBV7-8 combines with J gene TRBJ2-1; 9 positions match TRBD2. CDR1 and CDR2 (germline): SGHVS, FQNEAQ. Losses at the gene ends were 4 bases for V and 6 bases for J; bases not matched to a gene: 16. The CDR3 runs to 18 residues. This CDR3 reads CASSSGMLAGGPLNEQFF. Here the CDR3 DNA reads TGTGCCAGCAGCTCGGGGATGCTCGCGGGAGGGCCTCTCAATGAGCAGTTCTTC.

The CDR3 DNA is TGTGCCAGCAGCGCCCTAAGGGGGGTCACAGATACGCAGTATTTT. The encoded protein is CASSALRGVTDTQYF. The chain links TRBV11-2 to TRBJ2-3; perhaps D is TRBD1 or TRBD2 (6 bases each). This CDR3 spans 15 amino acids. The germline V and J ends were trimmed by 5 bases and 2 bases, with 14 bases remaining between them. Germline V CDR1 and CDR2: SGHAT, FQNNGV.

The chain joins TRBV2 to TRBJ2-7, with a possible D match to TRBD1 (6 bases). The CDR3 loop spans 14 amino acids. Trimming took off 6 bases at V and 5 bases at J, with 17 bases between the two ends. Germline CDR1 reads SNHLY; CDR2 reads FYNNEI. CDR3 sequence (DNA): TGTGCCAGCAGCTATGAGACAGGCAACAACGAGCAGTACTTC. This translates into CASSYETGNNEQYF.

The chain combines TRBV5-4 with TRBJ2-7, with D maybe TRBD2 (7 bases). Trimming shortened V by 8 bases and J by 6 bases, and 27 bases separated the two germline ends. Per the germline V gene, CDR1 is SGHNT and CDR2 is YYREEE (reference sequence). The CDR3 consists of 16 residues. DNA of the CDR3: TGTGCCAGTTCAGGCAGCGGGATAAACCGAGGGGGCGAGCAGTACTTC. Translation gives CASSGSGINRGGEQYF.

The J gene is TRBJ2-7, the V gene TRBV11-2; D ambiguous. CDR1 and CDR2 from the germline V gene are SGHAT and FQNNGV. This CDR3 has 12 residues. The V end was cut by 1 base, the J end by 5 bases, with 6 bases between. This CDR3 reads CASSLVGNEQYF. The CDR3 DNA reads as TGTGCCAGCAGCTTAGTGGGTAACGAGCAGTACTTC.

The J gene is TRBJ2-3, the V gene TRBV18, with D unclear. This CDR3 region has 10 residues. V dropped 4 bases and J dropped 5 bases, with 1 base sitting between them. Germline-derived CDR1 and CDR2 are KGHSH and LQKENI. Here the CDR3 DNA reads TGTGCCAGCTCACAAGATACGCAGTATTTT. Translation gives CASSQDTQYF.

The chain has TRBV7-9 and TRBJ1-1, with 7 nucleotides matching TRBD1. The CDR3 totals 15 residues. The germline V gene has CDR1 SEHNR and CDR2 FQNEAQ (reference sequence). V shed 6 bases and J 0 bases; nucleotides not matched to a gene: 7. The CDR3 region is CASSPQGRMNTEAFF. DNA for the CDR3: TGTGCCAGCAGTCCACAGGGGCGAATGAACACTGAAGCTTTCTTT.

The chain recombines TRBV19 with TRBJ2-7, with 8 bases that match TRBD2. CDR1 LNHDA and CDR2 SQIVND come from the germline V gene (reference sequence). V lost 5 bases and J lost 3; bases outside the gene matches: 12. The CDR3 is 16 amino acids. The CDR3 sequence is CASSLTSGRLGYEQYF. CDR3 nucleotide sequence: TGTGCCAGTAGTCTTACGAGCGGGAGATTGGGCTACGAGCAGTACTTC.

The chain is built from TRBV19 and TRBJ2-1; 12 bases agree with TRBD2. J gave up 8 bases and V 5 bases, and 4 bases lay outside the gene matches. Germline V lookup: CDR1 LNHDA, CDR2 SQIVND (reference sequence). The CDR3 is 14 amino acids. In DNA form, the CDR3 reads TGTGCCAGTAGTTCTGGACTAGCGGGACATGAGCAGTTCTTC. This translates into CASSSGLAGHEQFF.

The CDR3 DNA reads TGTGCCAGCAGTTCAAGGGAGACCCAGTACTTC. Its translation: CASSSRETQYF. The J gene is TRBJ2-5, the V gene TRBV27; D is undetermined. The ends were cut back, 4 bases at V and 5 bases at J, with 5 bases in the middle. The CDR3 contains 11 residues. Germline V lookup: CDR1 MNHEY, CDR2 SMNVEV (reference sequence).

The rearrangement uses TRBV5-1 and TRBJ2-1, with TRBD2 identical over 11 bases. CDR3 length: 15 residues. Trimming cost V 0 bases and J 8 bases; bases outside gene matches: 4. CDR1 is SGHRS, CDR2 YFSETQ, per germline. The CDR3 is CASSLGLAGNDEQFF. As DNA, the CDR3 is TGCGCCAGCAGCTTGGGACTAGCGGGGAACGATGAGCAGTTCTTC.

The chain combines TRBV19 with TRBJ2-3; perhaps TRBD2 as D (5 bases). This CDR3 region has 16 residues. V was cut by 0 bases and J by 2 bases, with 12 bases left in between. Per germline, CDR1 LNHDA and CDR2 SQIVND (reference sequence). The CDR3 spells CASSIDSGRVTDTQYF. CDR3 sequence (DNA): TGTGCCAGTAGTATAGACTCTGGGCGGGTCACAGATACGCAGTATTTT. Supplemented by reference TRBV19 and TRBJ2-3, the full variable domain reads DGGITQSPKYLFRKEGQNVTLSCEQNLNHDAMYWYRQDPGQGLRLIYYSQIVNDFQKGDIAEGYSVSREKKESFPLTVTSAQKNPTAFYLCASSIDSGRVTDTQYFGPGTRLTVL.

The chain employs TRBV7-2 and TRBJ1-1; D is ambiguous. The CDR3 runs 14 residues. V was trimmed by 0 bases and J by 6 bases, leaving 11 bases between them. CDR1 SGHTA and CDR2 FQGNSA come from the germline V gene. The chain's CDR3 is CASSLAEGNAEAFF. For the CDR3, the DNA is TGTGCCAGCAGCTTAGCGGAGGGTAACGCTGAAGCTTTCTTT.

V usage is TRBV25-1 and J usage is TRBJ2-3; D gene unclear. The V end was cut by 1 base, the J end by 1 base, with 3 bases between. Germline V lookup: CDR1 MGHDK, CDR2 SYGVNS. This CDR3 has 13 amino acids. Written as DNA, the CDR3 is TGTGCCAGCAGTGAATTCGGCACAGATACGCAGTATTTT. This codes for CASSEFGTDTQYF.

The V and J genes are TRBV5-1 and TRBJ2-2; 10 nucleotides align to TRBD2. The germline V gene encodes CDR1 SGHRS and CDR2 YFSETQ. The CDR3 spans 15 residues. V was pared by 4 bases and J by 9 bases, with 9 bases of the junction left unmatched. The CDR3 reads CASSTLAGGLRELFF. CDR3 nucleotide sequence: TGCGCCAGCAGCACGTTAGCGGGAGGCTTACGGGAGCTGTTTTTT.

Concerning this clone: Other nucleotide sequences in the sample specify the same CDR3. The chain uses TRBV19 and TRBJ1-2, with D hard to call. CDR1 and CDR2 from the germline V gene are LNHDA and SQIVND (reference sequence). The ends were cut back, 3 bases at V and 0 bases at J, with 5 bases in the middle. The CDR3 spans 13 residues. The CDR3: CASSMEANYGYTF. The CDR3, as DNA: TGTGCCAGTAGTATGGAAGCTAACTATGGCTACACCTTC.

Here the CDR3 DNA reads TGTGCCAGCAGTTCTAACAGGGGACCTAATCAGCCCCAGCATTTT. The encoded protein is CASSSNRGPNQPQHF. The chain has TRBV6-5 and TRBJ1-5; the match to TRBD1 covers 7 bases. There are 15 residues in the CDR3. Germline CDR1 MNHEY, CDR2 SVGAGI. Germline trimming cut 4 bases from V and 4 bases from J; bases unmatched to any gene: 7.